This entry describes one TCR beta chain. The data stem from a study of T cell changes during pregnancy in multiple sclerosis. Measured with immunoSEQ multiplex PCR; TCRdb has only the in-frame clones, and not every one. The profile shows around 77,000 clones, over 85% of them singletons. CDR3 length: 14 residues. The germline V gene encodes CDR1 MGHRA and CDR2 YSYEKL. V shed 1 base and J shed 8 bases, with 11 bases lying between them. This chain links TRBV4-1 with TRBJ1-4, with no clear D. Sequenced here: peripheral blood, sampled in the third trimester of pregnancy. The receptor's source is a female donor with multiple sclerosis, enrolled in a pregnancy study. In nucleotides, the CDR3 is TGCGCCAGCAGCCAAGCTCAGACTAGCGAAAAACTGTTTTTT. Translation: CASSQAQTSEKLFF.